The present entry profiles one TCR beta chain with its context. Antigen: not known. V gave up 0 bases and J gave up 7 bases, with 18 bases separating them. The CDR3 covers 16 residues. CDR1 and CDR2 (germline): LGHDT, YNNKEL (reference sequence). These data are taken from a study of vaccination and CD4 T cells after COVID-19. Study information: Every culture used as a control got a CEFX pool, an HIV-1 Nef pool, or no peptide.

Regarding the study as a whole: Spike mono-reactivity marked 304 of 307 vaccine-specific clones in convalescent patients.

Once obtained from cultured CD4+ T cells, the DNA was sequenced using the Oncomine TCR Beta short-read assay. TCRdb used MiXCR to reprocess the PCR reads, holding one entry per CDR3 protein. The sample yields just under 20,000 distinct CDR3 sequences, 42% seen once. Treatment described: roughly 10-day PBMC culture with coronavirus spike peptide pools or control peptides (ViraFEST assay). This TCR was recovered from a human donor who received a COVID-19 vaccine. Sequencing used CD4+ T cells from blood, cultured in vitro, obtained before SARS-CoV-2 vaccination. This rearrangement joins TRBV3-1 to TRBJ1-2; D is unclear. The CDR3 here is CASSQEENSRYGGYTF. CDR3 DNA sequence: TGTGCCAGCAGCCAAGAGGAAAACAGCCGCTATGGTGGCTACACCTTC.